This record concerns one T cell receptor (beta chain) sequence. Its target is unknown. Sequencing targeted expressed TCRB transcripts, as all isolated RNA had been reverse transcribed. Using immunoSEQ multiplex PCR, the repertoire was profiled, and TCRdb retains in-frame clones only, with some absent. Among about 160,000 clones listed, about 9% were seen once. Germline-derived CDR1 and CDR2 are MNHEY and SVGAGI. After removal of 7 bases from V and 4 bases from J, the junction contained 7 bases not matched to a gene. CDR3 size: 14 residues. The sample comes from a study of beta chain features in type 1 diabetes. Study conclusions and caveats: Moderately but significantly shorter TCRB CDR3s were found in Type 1 diabetes patients in all four CD4+ subsets.

The gene calls are TRBV6-5 and TRBJ1-2, with 9 bases aligning to TRBD1. The material sequenced was central memory CD4+ T cells from blood. This TCR was recovered from a woman in her 30s with type 1 diabetes. The DNA of the CDR3 is TGTGCCAGCAACCACGGGACAGGGATCTATGGCTACACCTTC. It codes for CASNHGTGIYGYTF.